This entry is about one T cell receptor beta chain. Its cognate antigen is unknown. This record comes from a study of shared clonotypes between healthy human individuals. Study-wide findings and caveats: How much donors shared clonotypes was expected to be affected by sequencing depth. As a rule, naive subsets had a larger estimated richness than memory subsets.

Per germline, CDR1 SQVTM and CDR2 ANQGSEA. The V gene lost 3 bases and the J gene lost 1 base, with 12 bases spanning the gap. The CDR3 runs to 14 residues. A CD45RA+ naive subset and a CD45RA-negative memory subset were split from CD4+ cells. Profiling relied on immunoSEQ multiplex PCR, and the TCRdb table lists in-frame clones only, not all of them. Of 400,000 to 600,000 clones in the sample, more than 95% were seen once. The material sequenced was naive CD4+ T cells sorted from blood. Subset here: CD45RA+ positively selected. This chain joins TRBV29-1 and TRBJ1-1, with D perhaps TRBD1 (5 bases). The TCR originated in a woman aged 25 to 39 in good health. The CDR3 DNA follows: TGCAGCGTTGAGTTTTTGGGGACGAACACTGAAGCTTTCTTT. Translation: CSVEFLGTNTEAFF.